This T cell receptor beta chain was profiled in a study of blood T cell repertoires in COVID-19. In the study overall: The United States, Italy and Spain were the sources of the acute and convalescent COVID-19 samples.

Adults between about 18 and 95 years of age took part from 20 to 25 US areas. Participants had their cohort set by participant-reported clinical history. Cohort 3 donors counted as recovered after two negative PCRs, clearance, or resolved symptoms. Libraries were prepared by immunoSEQ multiplex PCR; TCRdb keeps only in-frame clonotypes and omits some of them. The table has around 200,000 clones, approximately 90% seen once. V trimming: 4 bases; J trimming: 3 bases; junction bases outside the gene matches: 13. Germline CDR1 and CDR2: SGHNT and YYREEE (reference sequence). The CDR3 is made up of 17 amino acids.

The chain is built from TRBV5-4 and TRBJ2-3; 8 bases align to TRBD2. Sample: PBMCs or T cells enriched from blood (not recorded which). This clonotype was obtained from a woman aged 18-29 years who had recovered from COVID-19. In DNA form, the CDR3 reads TGTGCCAGCAGCGGGGGGGGAGCGGGAGTTAGGACAGATACGCAGTATTTT. This codes for CASSGGGAGVRTDTQYF.